The rows below give T cell receptor beta chains drawn from one sample of a study of T cell changes during pregnancy in multiple sclerosis. Profiling relied on immunoSEQ multiplex PCR, and the TCRdb table lists in-frame clones only, not all of them. Here the sample spans 45,000 to 55,000 clones, approximately 90% being singletons. This sample comprised CD4+ T cells from peripheral blood mononuclear cells, obtained after pregnancy. The origin of the receptors is a female donor with multiple sclerosis, enrolled in a pregnancy study. Both conserved end residues are part of each CDR3. Fields, in order: D gene, V gene, clone size, J gene, CDR3 DNA, CDR3 protein. A D gene is named only where the DNA matches it firmly. For some rows the clone size is stated as once, few or many, or as a class when expanded; others skip it.

>.|TRBV2|.|TRBJ2-4
TGTGCCAGCAGTGGAAAACAGGGTCTGGAGTACTTC
CASSGKQGLEYF
>TRBD2|TRBV14|.|TRBJ2-5
TGTGCCAGCAGCCACCGCAGACTAGCGGGAGAGACCCAGTACTTC
CASSHRRLAGETQYF
>TRBD2|TRBV2|.|TRBJ2-1
TGTGCCAGCAGTTATAAATCAACTAGCGGGGTCGACAATGAGCAGTTCTTC
CASSYKSTSGVDNEQFF
>TRBD1|TRBV6-5|.|TRBJ1-1
TGTGCCAGCAGTTACTCGATGACAGGGGTAGTAGCTTTCTTT
CASSYSMTGVVAFF
>.|TRBV19|.|TRBJ1-1
TGTGCCAGTAGTATCAAACGAGGCGGTACTGAAGCTTTCTTT
CASSIKRGGTEAFF
>TRBD1|TRBV7-2|.|TRBJ1-3
TGTGCCAGCAGCTCAACTCCGACAGGGAAGGGAAACACCATATATTTT
CASSSTPTGKGNTIYF
>TRBD1|TRBV19|.|TRBJ2-1
TGTGCCAGTAGCCCTACGACAGGGGAGCAGTTCTTC
CASSPTTGEQFF
>.|TRBV19|.|TRBJ1-2
TGTGCCAGTAGTCCCTTGGCGGGGACTAACTATGGCTACACCTTC
CASSPLAGTNYGYTF
>.|TRBV5-5|.|TRBJ2-3
TGTGCCAGCAGCACTCGGACATCTGCCGGAGATACGCAGTATTTT
CASSTRTSAGDTQYF
>TRBD2|TRBV28|.|TRBJ2-3
TGTGCCAGCAGTTGGGGGTGGGGTCTAGCGGATCAGAAAAGCACAGATACGCAGTATTTT
CASSWGWGLADQKSTDTQYF
>TRBD1|TRBV6-1|.|TRBJ2-4
TGTGCCAGCAGTGGAGGGGACAGGGTAGTTGTCAAAAACATTCAGTACTTC
CASSGGDRVVVKNIQYF
>.|TRBV30|.|TRBJ2-7
TGTGCCTGGGGGTGGCTCTCGGGCGAGCAGTACTTC
CAWGWLSGEQYF
>.|TRBV29-1|.|TRBJ1-1
TGCAGCGTTGAAACAGGCCAGCTCCGAGCTTTCTTT
CSVETGQLRAFF
>.|TRBV11-3|.|TRBJ2-7
TGTGCCAGCAGCTTAGATCCCCTGTTGCAGGCGAACGAGCAGTACTTC
CASSLDPLLQANEQYF
>.|TRBV6-1|.|TRBJ1-6
TGTGCCAGCACCCCCATCCAGGCACATTCACCCCTCCACTTT
CASTPIQAHSPLHF
>TRBD2|TRBV7-2|.|TRBJ2-3
TGTGCCAGCAGCCCGGGGACTAGCGGGAGGGCCCCCAGTGGTACGCAGTATTTT
CASSPGTSGRAPSGTQYF
>.|TRBV7-9|.|TRBJ2-7
TGTGCCAGCAGCCCGAGGAGCCCCTACGAGCAGTACTTC
CASSPRSPYEQYF
>TRBD2|TRBV5-1|once|TRBJ2-1
TGCGCCAGCAGCTTGGAAGGACTAGCGGGAGTTCAGAATGAGCAGTTCTTC
CASSLEGLAGVQNEQFF
>TRBD1|TRBV4-1|.|TRBJ2-1
TGCGCCAGCAGCCAAAGTATCGGGACAGGGGCTCTGAGGTCCTACAATGAGCAGTTCTTC
CASSQSIGTGALRSYNEQFF
>TRBD2|TRBV28|.|TRBJ2-2
TGTGCCAGCAGACCTTGGAGGGCTAGCGGGAGGACCTTAGACACCGGGGAGCTGTTTTTT
CASRPWRASGRTLDTGELFF
>TRBD1|TRBV5-6|.|TRBJ1-6
TGTGCCAGCAGCCCCGTGGGACAGAATAATTCACCCCTCCACTTT
CASSPVGQNNSPLHF